The present T cell receptor beta chain was sequenced within a study of control samples from healthy donors and cancer patients. Sequencing used immunoSEQ multiplex PCR; TCRdb keeps in-frame clones, though not all of them. The sample yields about 120,000 clones, 89% seen once. Germline V gene sequence: CDR1 SGHVS, CDR2 FQNEAQ. Trimming left V 2 bases short and J 2 bases short, with 12 bases between. The CDR3 is 16 amino acids. V usage is TRBV7-8 and J usage is TRBJ2-2; no clear D gene. The sequenced material came from blood. The receptor was derived from a man aged 50 to 59 in good health. CDR3 loop: CASSLLGAPNTGELFF. Written as DNA, the CDR3 is TGTGCCAGCAGCTTACTGGGCGCCCCTAACACCGGGGAGCTGTTTTTT.